These 14 T cell receptor beta chains were all obtained from the same sample, sequenced in a study of control samples from healthy donors and cancer patients. Profiling relied on immunoSEQ multiplex PCR, and the TCRdb table lists in-frame clones only, not all of them. The sample lists 130,000 or so clones; over 85% were seen once. Specimen: PBMCs. The origin of the receptors is a middle-aged man with head and neck cancer.

The chain uses TRBV4-2 and TRBJ2-7; perhaps TRBD2 as D (6 bases). The CDR3 runs 17 residues. V was shortened by 2 bases and J by 1 base, with 18 bases between the two germline ends. Germline V gives CDR1 LGHNA, CDR2 YNFKEQ. The CDR3 reads CASSQPRGGGGSYEQYF. In DNA form, the CDR3 reads TGTGCCAGCAGCCAACCGCGGGGTGGTGGTGGGTCCTACGAGCAGTACTTC.

V is TRBV5-1 and J is TRBJ1-4; the match to TRBD1 covers 8 bases. This CDR3 contains 14 residues. The V segment lost 7 bases and the J segment 8 bases; nucleotides outside the gene matches: 10. CDR1 is SGHRS, CDR2 YFSETQ, per germline. In nucleotides, the CDR3 is TGCGCCAGCTCCGGACAGGGAGTAGGGGAAAAACTGTTTTTT. It specifies CASSGQGVGEKLFF.

The chain carries TRBV19 and TRBJ2-1; 7 positions match TRBD2. The CDR3 is 16 amino acids. Germline lookup yields CDR1 LNHDA and CDR2 SQIVND (reference sequence). V shed 5 bases, J shed 2 bases, and the junction held 9 bases outside the gene matches. The chain's CDR3 is CASSPHTAGAYNEQFF. The CDR3 DNA reads TGTGCCAGTAGTCCCCATACGGCGGGGGCCTACAATGAGCAGTTCTTC.

The rearrangement uses TRBV5-1 and TRBJ1-1; the D gene is possibly TRBD1 (5 bases). Germline V CDR1 and CDR2: SGHRS, YFSETQ. Trimming took 3 bases from V and 3 from J, leaving 9 bases between them. This CDR3 is built from 13 residues. The CDR3 sequence: CASSSQGDTEAFF. The DNA of the CDR3 is TGCGCCAGCAGCTCGCAGGGTGACACTGAAGCTTTCTTT.

The rearrangement uses TRBV15 and TRBJ2-1; 8 bases are a match to TRBD1. Germline V gene lookup returns CDR1 LNHNV and CDR2 YYDKDF (reference sequence). The CDR3 spans 18 residues. J gave up 6 bases and V 1 base, and 14 bases lay outside the gene matches. This CDR3 is CATSRGFRGQGTGNEQFF. The CDR3 region has the DNA TGTGCCACCAGCAGAGGGTTTAGAGGGCAGGGGACAGGCAATGAGCAGTTCTTC.

This clone was counted a few times. V gene TRBV13 combines with J gene TRBJ2-7, with no clear D. From germline, CDR1 is PRHDT and CDR2 FYEKMQ (reference sequence). Trimming took off 5 bases at V and 0 bases at J, with 14 bases between the two ends. The CDR3 contains 15 residues. The CDR3 nucleotides are TGTGCCAGCAGCCGGGCCACCGCGAGCTCCTACGAGCAGTACTTC. Translated, it gives CASSRATASSYEQYF.

The chain couples TRBV6-6 to TRBJ2-1, with TRBD2 matching over 7 bases. This CDR3 region has 14 residues. The J segment lost 10 bases and the V segment lost 2 bases, leaving 8 bases of the junction unmatched. Germline CDR1 and CDR2: MNHNY and SVGAGI (reference sequence). The DNA of the CDR3 is TGTGCCAGCAGTTACACAACGACTAGCAGAGAGCAGTTCTTC. This gives the protein CASSYTTTSREQFF.

J is TRBJ2-6 and V is TRBV9, with D unclear. Trimming shortened V by 0 bases and J by 0 bases, and 7 bases separated the two germline ends. The CDR3 runs to 16 residues. The germline V gene has CDR1 SGDLS and CDR2 YYNGEE. The CDR3 coding sequence is TGTGCCAGCAGCGTAGGGCACTACTCTGGGGCCAACGTCCTGACTTTC. Translated: CASSVGHYSGANVLTF.

The V and J genes are TRBV29-1 and TRBJ2-2; TRBD2 might be the D (6 bases). CDR3 size: 13 residues. V was shortened by 5 bases and J by 5 bases, with 12 bases between the two germline ends. CDR1 and CDR2 from the germline V gene are SQVTM and ANQGSEA. CDR3 sequence (DNA): TGCAGCGTTTATCGGGGACTGACCGGGGAGCTGTTTTTT. Translated, it gives CSVYRGLTGELFF.

The chain uses TRBV6-5 and TRBJ2-1; 12 bases are a match to TRBD2. The germline V gene has CDR1 MNHEY and CDR2 SVGAGI. This CDR3 contains 15 residues. Trimming took 6 bases from V and 8 from J; bases not matched to a gene: 8. The CDR3 DNA follows: TGTGCCAGCAGCCGTCTAGCGGGAGGGCTCGATGAGCAGTTCTTC. It codes for CASSRLAGGLDEQFF.

This clone was counted a single time. As DNA, the CDR3 is TGTGCCAGCACCAAACAGGGATATAATTCACCCCTCCACTTT. Encoded protein: CASTKQGYNSPLHF. The V gene is TRBV7-9, the J gene TRBJ1-6; D is perhaps TRBD1 (6 bases). Germline assignment: CDR1 SEHNR and CDR2 FQNEAQ (reference sequence). The CDR3 is 14 amino acids. Trimming took off 7 bases at V and 4 bases at J, with 11 bases between the two ends.

CDR3 in DNA: TGTGCCAGCAGACTTACAGGAGCTAACTATGGCTACACCTTC. Translating gives CASRLTGANYGYTF. The chain carries TRBV5-6 and TRBJ1-2; perhaps TRBD1 as D (5 bases). Trimming left V 5 bases short and J 0 bases short, with 11 bases between. This CDR3 has 14 residues. Germline assignment: CDR1 SGHDT and CDR2 YYEEEE. The full variable domain, with the rest looked up from reference TRBV5-6 and TRBJ1-2, is DAGVTQSPTHLIKTRGQQVTLRCSPKSGHDTVSWYQQALGQGPQFIFQYYEEEERQRGNFPDRFSGHQFPNYSSELNVNALLLGDSALYLCASRLTGANYGYTFGSGTRLTVV.

The gene calls are TRBV7-9 and TRBJ2-1; 11 nucleotides agree with TRBD2. CDR3 length: 14 residues. CDR1 and CDR2 (germline): SEHNR, FQNEAQ (reference sequence). V shed 6 bases and J 6 bases; nucleotides not matched to a gene: 4. CDR3: CASSTGTSGNEQFF. The CDR3 DNA reads as TGTGCCAGCAGTACCGGGACTAGCGGCAATGAGCAGTTCTTC.

This chain joins TRBV11-2 and TRBJ1-5; TRBD1 matches at 8 bases. CDR1 is SGHAT and CDR2 is FQNNGV in the germline V gene. This CDR3 is 18 amino acids long. After removal of 2 bases from V and 6 bases from J, the junction contained 15 bases not matched to a gene. CDR3 DNA sequence: TGTGCCAGCAGCTTACAAGGGGGACAGGTTGGAAGGGGTCAGCCCCAGCATTTT. It is translated as CASSLQGGQVGRGQPQHF.